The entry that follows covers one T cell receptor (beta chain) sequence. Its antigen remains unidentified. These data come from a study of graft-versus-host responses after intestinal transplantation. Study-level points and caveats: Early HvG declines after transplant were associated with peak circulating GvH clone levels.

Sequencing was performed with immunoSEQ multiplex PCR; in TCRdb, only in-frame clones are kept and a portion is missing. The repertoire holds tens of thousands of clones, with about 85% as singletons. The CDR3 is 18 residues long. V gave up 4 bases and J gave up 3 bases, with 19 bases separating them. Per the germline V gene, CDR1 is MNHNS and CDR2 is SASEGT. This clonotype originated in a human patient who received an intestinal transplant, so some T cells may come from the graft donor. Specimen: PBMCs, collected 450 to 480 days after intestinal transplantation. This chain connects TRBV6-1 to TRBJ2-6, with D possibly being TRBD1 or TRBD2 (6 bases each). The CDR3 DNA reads TGTGCCAGCAGTGGCCAGGGGAACAGGGACTTTGGGGCCAACGTCCTGACTTTC. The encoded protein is CASSGQGNRDFGANVLTF.